A selection of T cell receptor beta chains follows, all from one sample in a study of blood T cells in healthy people across ages. TCRdb passed the 5' RACE reads through MiXCR, listing each CDR3 protein once. Here the sample spans 780,000 or so distinct CDR3 sequences, roughly three fifths being singletons. Input material: blood. All receptors derive from a man aged 35-49 years in good health. The conserved cysteine and the conserved F or W are not part of the CDR3 here. Each record gives: CDR3 protein, J gene, V gene.

cdr3_aa: ASSLRGLADLAKNIQY
j_call: TRBJ2-4
v_call: TRBV7-8

cdr3_aa: ASSPGGGELSGYGYT
j_call: TRBJ1-2
v_call: TRBV12-3/TRBV12-4

cdr3_aa: ASSLGRGLEKLF
j_call: TRBJ1-4
v_call: TRBV27

cdr3_aa: ASSADGLAREQY
j_call: -
v_call: TRBV13

cdr3_aa: ASSEGLAAAYNEQF
j_call: TRBJ2-1
v_call: TRBV2

cdr3_aa: ASSPYSLSTDTQY
j_call: TRBJ2-3
v_call: TRBV3-1

cdr3_aa: ASSADHNEQF
j_call: TRBJ2-1
v_call: TRBV3-1

cdr3_aa: ASSLPGTSFRNQPQH
j_call: TRBJ1-5
v_call: TRBV28

cdr3_aa: SARRTVNTEAF
j_call: TRBJ1-1
v_call: TRBV20-1

cdr3_aa: ASSFHRGPYNEQF
j_call: TRBJ2-1
v_call: TRBV7-3

cdr3_aa: ASSLVGQGATDTQY
j_call: TRBJ2-3
v_call: TRBV7-2

cdr3_aa: ASSRDPRDYGYT
j_call: TRBJ1-2
v_call: TRBV7-9

cdr3_aa: ASRTGAAYEQY
j_call: TRBJ2-7
v_call: TRBV28

cdr3_aa: ASSLAAGSISYEQY
j_call: TRBJ2-7
v_call: TRBV7-2

cdr3_aa: ASSFRTSYEQY
j_call: TRBJ2-7
v_call: TRBV11-2

cdr3_aa: ASSPRGGSYNEQF
j_call: TRBJ2-1
v_call: TRBV12-3/TRBV12-4

cdr3_aa: ASSHRDRVEETQY
j_call: TRBJ2-5
v_call: TRBV25-1

cdr3_aa: ATSRERLGQLNEKLF
j_call: TRBJ1-4
v_call: TRBV15

cdr3_aa: ASSQTPVGARETQY
j_call: TRBJ2-5
v_call: TRBV16

cdr3_aa: ASSQDREAQY
j_call: TRBJ2-5
v_call: TRBV4-3

cdr3_aa: ASSLVGFPYEQY
j_call: TRBJ2-7
v_call: TRBV28

cdr3_aa: ASTLGRDRLGEAF
j_call: TRBJ1-1
v_call: TRBV6-5

cdr3_aa: SVGQLASNEQY
j_call: TRBJ2-7
v_call: TRBV29-1

cdr3_aa: SARDLKTGYEQY
j_call: -
v_call: TRBV20-1

cdr3_aa: ASSLESRGGETQY
j_call: -
v_call: TRBV5-1

cdr3_aa: ASSFQGNEQF
j_call: TRBJ2-1
v_call: TRBV12-3/TRBV12-4

cdr3_aa: ATSIPFKIGTDTQY
j_call: TRBJ2-3
v_call: TRBV19

cdr3_aa: ASSARLAVYNEQY
j_call: TRBJ2-7
v_call: TRBV7-7

cdr3_aa: ATSDPGLGYGYT
j_call: TRBJ1-2
v_call: TRBV24-1

cdr3_aa: ASSPGTRNEKLF
j_call: TRBJ1-4
v_call: TRBV9

cdr3_aa: ASSEGEPRDTQY
j_call: TRBJ2-3
v_call: TRBV25-1

cdr3_aa: SEGRTDNGYT
j_call: TRBJ1-2
v_call: TRBV29-1

cdr3_aa: ASRNAGGSEQY
j_call: TRBJ2-7
v_call: TRBV25-1